What follows is one T cell receptor (beta chain) and its context. These data are taken from a study of cytomegalovirus exposure and HLA in healthy donors. Trimming took off 5 bases at V and 3 bases at J, with 10 bases between the two ends. The CDR3 covers 13 residues. Germline V gene lookup returns CDR1 SGHTA and CDR2 FQGTGA. Researchers ran the PCR with 60 Vbeta and 13 Jbeta primers. Only in-frame clones appear in the TCRdb table, and some are missing; sequencing was by immunoSEQ multiplex PCR. The table has about 150,000 clones, 80% seen once; the top ten hold 14%. The rearrangement joins TRBV7-3 to TRBJ2-5, with D possibly matching TRBD2 (7 bases). Material: PBMCs. The clonotype comes from a middle-aged woman in good health and CMV-seronegative. Here the CDR3 DNA reads TGTGCCAGCAGCAGGGGGGGTGAAGAGACCCAGTACTTC. Its protein is CASSRGGEETQYF.